The 12 T cell receptor beta chains in this list originate from one sample, sequenced in a study of OX40 agonist ivuxolimab in advanced cancers. Profiling relied on immunoSEQ multiplex PCR, and the TCRdb table lists in-frame clones only, not all of them. The sample records 99,000 or so clones, 85% to 95% being singletons. The sequencing used CD4+ or CD8+ T cells sorted from blood, collected in a trial of the OX40 agonist ivuxolimab. Receptors were obtained from an adult with an advanced solid tumor such as melanoma, head and neck, liver or kidney cancer.

This sequence joins TRBV6-1 and TRBJ2-7; unclear D gene. Trimming left V 11 bases short and J 4 bases short, with 15 bases between. The CDR3 runs to 12 residues. The V gene's germline CDR1 is MNHNS and CDR2 SASEGT. The CDR3 protein is CAARKILYEQYF. The CDR3 DNA reads TGTGCCGCCCGGAAGATTCTATACGAGCAGTACTTC.

The chain uses TRBV7-2 and TRBJ2-3; D is perhaps TRBD2 (7 bases). The CDR3 consists of 17 residues. V lost 1 base and J 3 bases, leaving 17 bases between the germline ends. Germline CDR1 is SGHTA and CDR2 is FQGNSA. The CDR3 region is CASSLVGRGGNTDTQYF. The CDR3 DNA reads as TGTGCCAGCAGCTTAGTAGGTAGGGGGGGAAATACAGATACGCAGTATTTT.

The chain combines TRBV6-5 with TRBJ2-5; 10 bases agree with TRBD1. The length of the CDR3 is 15 residues. Germline V lookup: CDR1 MNHEY, CDR2 SVGAGI. V shed 6 bases and J 1 base; nucleotides not matched to a gene: 5. The CDR3 spells CASSDRDRGQETQYF. Here the CDR3 DNA reads TGTGCCAGCAGCGACCGGGACAGGGGCCAAGAGACCCAGTACTTC.

V usage is TRBV11-3 and J usage is TRBJ1-1, with 8 bases identical to TRBD1. Trimming removed 3 bases from V and 2 bases from J; junction bases left unmatched: 5. The CDR3 covers 15 residues. Germline CDR1 reads SGHNT; CDR2 reads YENEEA. The CDR3 region has the DNA TGTGCCAGCAGCTTCCGGACAGGGAAAAACACTGAAGCTTTCTTT. Translating it yields CASSFRTGKNTEAFF.

V is TRBV10-3 and J is TRBJ1-1, with a weak D call TRBD1 (5 bases). Deletions cut 2 bases from V and 10 bases from J, with 8 bases between. This CDR3 comprises 11 residues. Looked up from germline, CDR1 is ENHRY and CDR2 is SYGVKD. In DNA, the CDR3 is TGTGCCATCAGTGAGGGTAGGGGAGCTTTCTTT. As protein: CAISEGRGAFF.

The chain links TRBV7-9 to TRBJ1-2, with D possibly being TRBD1 (5 bases). Germline assignment: CDR1 SEHNR and CDR2 FQNEAQ (reference sequence). The V and J ends lost 2 bases and 0 bases respectively, with 22 bases between them. The CDR3 loop spans 19 amino acids. CDR3 sequence (DNA): TGTGCCAGCAGCTTATTGGCGGGGCAGGGTTTGAATCCTAACTATGGCTACACCTTC. Protein sequence: CASSLLAGQGLNPNYGYTF.

The CDR3 protein is CASSLLEENYGYTF. Here the CDR3 DNA reads TGTGCCAGCAGTTTGTTGGAGGAAAACTATGGCTACACCTTC. This sequence joins TRBV28 and TRBJ1-2; no clear D. The V gene lost 3 bases and the J gene lost 2 bases, with 10 bases spanning the gap. This CDR3 region has 14 residues. Germline CDR1 reads MDHEN; CDR2 reads SYDVKM.

J is TRBJ2-3 and V is TRBV20-1, with D hard to call. The CDR3 has 11 amino acids. The V and J ends lost 6 bases and 6 bases respectively, with 10 bases between them. CDR1 and CDR2 (germline): DFQATT, SNEGSKA (reference sequence). CDR3 residues: CSALLRDTQYF. CDR3 nucleotides: TGCAGTGCCCTCTTGCGGGATACGCAGTATTTT.

The chain combines TRBV19 with TRBJ1-5, with D perhaps matching TRBD1 (5 bases). Trimming left V 8 bases short and J 2 bases short, with 16 bases between. Germline loops: CDR1 LNHDA, CDR2 SQIVND (reference sequence). The CDR3 consists of 15 residues. The CDR3 spells CASRGSGDRNQPQHF. In DNA form, the CDR3 reads TGTGCCAGTCGGGGGAGCGGTGATCGCAATCAGCCCCAGCATTTT.

The chain links TRBV30 to TRBJ2-1; D remains ambiguous. The CDR3 covers 12 residues. The ends were cut back, 5 bases at V and 4 bases at J, with 9 bases in the middle. Per germline, CDR1 GTSNPN and CDR2 SVGIG (reference sequence). The CDR3 protein is CAWDRGYNEQFF. The CDR3 DNA sequence: TGTGCCTGGGACCGCGGTTACAATGAGCAGTTCTTC.

J is TRBJ2-3 and V is TRBV5-6; D is undetermined. Germline V CDR1 and CDR2: SGHDT, YYEEEE. V lost 3 bases and J 7 bases, leaving 6 bases between the germline ends. CDR3 length: 11 amino acids. The chain's CDR3 is CASSSYNTQYF. Here the CDR3 DNA reads TGTGCCAGCAGCTCATATAATACGCAGTATTTT.

Only a few counts were recorded for this clone. In the same sample, other DNA sequences code for this CDR3. V is TRBV5-1 and J is TRBJ2-1; TRBD1 agrees at 7 bases. Looked up from germline, CDR1 is SGHRS and CDR2 is YFSETQ. The V segment lost 0 bases and the J segment 3 bases; nucleotides outside the gene matches: 3. CDR3 size: 15 residues. The CDR3, as DNA: TGCGCCAGCAGCTTGGTTCAGGGGGACTACAATGAGCAGTTCTTC. Encoded protein: CASSLVQGDYNEQFF.